This T cell receptor (beta chain) was sequenced for a study of cytomegalovirus exposure and HLA in healthy donors. Background on the study: Earlier, about 180 million T cells were analyzed, and approximately 110 million unique TCR beta sequences were found among them. General study results and limits: Other equally common chains were less clonally expanded than HLA-associated TCR beta chains, a later analysis showed.

The study ran its PCR with 60 Vbeta and 13 Jbeta primers. This table comes from immunoSEQ multiplex PCR, and its TCRdb copy is limited to in-frame clones, with some not included. The table records over 100,000 clones, approximately 78% of them present only once. A note on this clone: Its antigen is unidentified.

Germline-derived CDR1 and CDR2 are SGHRS and YFSETQ. The CDR3 has 13 amino acids. V was trimmed by 0 bases and J by 6 bases, leaving 10 bases between them. The chain employs TRBV5-1 and TRBJ2-7; tentative D call: TRBD1 (6 bases). The sample taken for sequencing was PBMCs. The receptor was derived from a female donor in good health and CMV-seronegative. The CDR3 sequence: CASSLVAGVEQYF. CDR3 in DNA: TGCGCCAGCAGCTTGGTGGCAGGGGTCGAGCAGTACTTC.